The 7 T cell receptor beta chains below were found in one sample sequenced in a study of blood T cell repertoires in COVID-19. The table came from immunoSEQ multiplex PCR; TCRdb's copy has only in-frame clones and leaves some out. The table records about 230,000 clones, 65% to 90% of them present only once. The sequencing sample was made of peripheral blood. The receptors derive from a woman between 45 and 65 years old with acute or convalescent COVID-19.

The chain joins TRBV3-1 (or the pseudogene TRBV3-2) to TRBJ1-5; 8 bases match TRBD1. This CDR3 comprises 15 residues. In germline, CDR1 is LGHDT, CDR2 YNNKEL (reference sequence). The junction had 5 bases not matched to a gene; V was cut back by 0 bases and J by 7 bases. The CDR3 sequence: CASSQDSTGAQPQHF. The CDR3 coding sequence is TGTGCCAGCAGCCAAGATTCGACAGGGGCCCAGCCCCAGCATTTT.

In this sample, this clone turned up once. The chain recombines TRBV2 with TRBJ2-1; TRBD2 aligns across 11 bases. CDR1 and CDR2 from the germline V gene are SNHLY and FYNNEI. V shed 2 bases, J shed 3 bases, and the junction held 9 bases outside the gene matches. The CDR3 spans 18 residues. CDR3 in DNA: TGTGCCAGCAGTGAATCCCCTAGCGGGGGGCAAAACTACAATGAGCAGTTCTTC. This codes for CASSESPSGGQNYNEQFF. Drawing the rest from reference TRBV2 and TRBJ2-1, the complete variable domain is EPEVTQTPSHQVTQMGQEVILRCVPISNHLYFYWYRQILGQKVEFLVSFYNNEISEKSEIFDDQFSVERPDGSNFTLKIRSTKLEDSAMYFCASSESPSGGQNYNEQFFGPGTRLTVL.

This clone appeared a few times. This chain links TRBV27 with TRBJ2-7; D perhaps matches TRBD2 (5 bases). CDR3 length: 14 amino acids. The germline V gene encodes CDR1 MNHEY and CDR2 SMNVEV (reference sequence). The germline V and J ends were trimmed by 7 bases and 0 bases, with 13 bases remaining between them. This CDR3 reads CASKRDRPSYEQYF. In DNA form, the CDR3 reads TGTGCCAGCAAGAGGGATCGCCCCTCCTACGAGCAGTACTTC.

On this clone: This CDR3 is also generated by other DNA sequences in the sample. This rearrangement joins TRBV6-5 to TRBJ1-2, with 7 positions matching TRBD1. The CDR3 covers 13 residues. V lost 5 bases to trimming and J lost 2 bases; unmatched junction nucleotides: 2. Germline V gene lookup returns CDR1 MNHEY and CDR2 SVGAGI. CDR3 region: CASSRDSNYGYTF. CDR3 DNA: TGTGCCAGCAGTCGGGACAGCAACTATGGCTACACCTTC.

The CDR3 DNA is TGTGCCAGCAGCTTATTGGGCCGAGCGGGAGGAGAGACCCAGTACTTC. It yields the protein CASSLLGRAGGETQYF. The chain has TRBV7-2 and TRBJ2-5, with 9 nucleotides matching TRBD2. Germline V gene lookup returns CDR1 SGHTA and CDR2 FQGNSA. With V trimmed by 2 bases and J by 4 bases, 8 bases remained unmatched. CDR3 length: 16 amino acids. The full variable domain, its missing parts supplied by reference TRBV7-2 and TRBJ2-5, is GAGVSQSPSNKVTEKGKDVELRCDPISGHTALYWYRQSLGQGLEFLIYFQGNSAPDKSGLPSDRFSAERTGGSVSTLTIQRTQQEDSAVYLCASSLLGRAGGETQYFGPGTRLLVL.

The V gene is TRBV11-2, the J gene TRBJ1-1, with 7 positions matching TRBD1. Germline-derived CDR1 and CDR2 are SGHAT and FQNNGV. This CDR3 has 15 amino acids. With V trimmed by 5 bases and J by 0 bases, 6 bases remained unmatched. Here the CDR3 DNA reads TGTGCCAGCAGCCCAGGGGACAGCCTGAACACTGAAGCTTTCTTT. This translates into CASSPGDSLNTEAFF.

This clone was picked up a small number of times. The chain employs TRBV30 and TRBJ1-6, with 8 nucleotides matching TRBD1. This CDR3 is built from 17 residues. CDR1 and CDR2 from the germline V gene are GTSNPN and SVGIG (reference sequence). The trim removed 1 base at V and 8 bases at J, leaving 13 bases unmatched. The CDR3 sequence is CAWSAGTDRAWHSPLHF. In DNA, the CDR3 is TGTGCCTGGAGTGCGGGGACGGACAGGGCCTGGCATTCACCCCTCCACTTT.